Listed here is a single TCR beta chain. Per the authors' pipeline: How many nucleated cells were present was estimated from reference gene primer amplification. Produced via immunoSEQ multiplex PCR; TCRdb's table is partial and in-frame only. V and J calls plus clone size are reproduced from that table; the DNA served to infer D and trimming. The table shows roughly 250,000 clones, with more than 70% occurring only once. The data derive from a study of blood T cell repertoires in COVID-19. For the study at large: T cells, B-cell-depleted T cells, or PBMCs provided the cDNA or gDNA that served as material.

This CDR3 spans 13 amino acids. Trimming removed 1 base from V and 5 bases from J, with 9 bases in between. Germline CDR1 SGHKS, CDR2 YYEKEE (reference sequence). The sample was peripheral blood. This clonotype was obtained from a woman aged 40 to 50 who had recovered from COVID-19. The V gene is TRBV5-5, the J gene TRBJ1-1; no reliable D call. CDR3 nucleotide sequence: TGTGCCAGCAGCTTGTCTTCACTTACTGAAGCTTTCTTT. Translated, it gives CASSLSSLTEAFF.